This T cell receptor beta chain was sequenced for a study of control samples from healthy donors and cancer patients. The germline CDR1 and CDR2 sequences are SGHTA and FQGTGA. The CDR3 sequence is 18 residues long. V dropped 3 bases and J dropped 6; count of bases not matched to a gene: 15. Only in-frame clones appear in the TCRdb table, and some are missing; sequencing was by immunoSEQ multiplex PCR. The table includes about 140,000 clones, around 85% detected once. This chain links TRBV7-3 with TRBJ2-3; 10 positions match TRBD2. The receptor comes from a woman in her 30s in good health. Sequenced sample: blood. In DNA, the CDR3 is TGTGCCAGCAGCTTCAGAGGGAGCGGGAGGGCCGAAGGCGATACGCAGTATTTT. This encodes CASSFRGSGRAEGDTQYF.